These T cell receptor beta chains were read from a single sample in a study of blood T cell repertoires in COVID-19. Assay: immunoSEQ multiplex PCR; the TCRdb copy retains only in-frame clones and omits some. Of over 300,000 clones listed, roughly 90% are singletons. The sequenced sample consisted of peripheral blood. These receptors were obtained from a middle-aged man with acute or convalescent COVID-19. The CDR3 runs from the conserved cysteine through the conserved F or W.

J gene,CDR3 length,V gene,CDR3 protein
TRBJ1-2,15,TRBV19,CASSMSAGLNYGYTF
TRBJ2-7,15,TRBV18,CASSAGTGSSYEQYF
TRBJ1-1,15,TRBV2,CASREAEVFGTEAFF
TRBJ1-5,13,TRBV19,CATQDRRNQPQHF
TRBJ2-1,15,TRBV7-2,CASSSTGLATKEQFF
TRBJ2-3,13,TRBV7-9,CASGLQRTDTQYF
TRBJ1-3,16,TRBV30,CAWSVGTTGSGNTIYF
TRBJ2-7,12,TRBV15,CATGQGAYEQYF
TRBJ1-5,15,TRBV19,CASSPGQGGAQPQHF
TRBJ1-1,15,TRBV2,CASSPGGQGFREAFF
TRBJ2-1,15,TRBV5-4,CASSPDRSSYNEQFF
TRBJ2-5,15,TRBV11-3,CASSSGGSPQETQYF
TRBJ1-1,14,TRBV7-2,CASSSIQGFTEAFF
TRBJ1-1,14,TRBV9,CASSVDGGGTEAFF
TRBJ2-7,16,TRBV19,CASSLRTARGAYEQYF
TRBJ2-3,15,TRBV29-1,CSVGIGLAGANTQYF
TRBJ1-1,14,TRBV7-2,CASTGQGANTEAFF
TRBJ2-1,12,TRBV12-5,CASGWQRDEQFF
TRBJ2-7,13,TRBV29-1,CSVSGGETYEQYF
TRBJ1-5,14,TRBV6-1,CASSDPGQYQPQHF
TRBJ2-7,13,TRBV30,CAWSPLQGTEQYF
TRBJ1-1,15,TRBV28,CASSLSTGYFAEAFF
TRBJ1-1,13,TRBV30,CAWSVWLNTEAFF
TRBJ2-7,17,TRBV5-6,CASSSETTGTRSYEQYF
TRBJ1-1,12,TRBV19,CASSAWSGEAFF
TRBJ2-7,14,TRBV28,CASSLGIQGYEQYF
TRBJ2-6,18,TRBV7-3,CASSLAGTGFGGANVLTF
TRBJ1-2,16,TRBV19,CASSMITGTGGDGYTF
TRBJ1-2,17,TRBV21-1,CASSLGTVDWRAYGYTF
TRBJ2-7,14,TRBV3-1/TRBV3-2,CASSQGAGTYEQYF
TRBJ1-1,13,TRBV3-1/TRBV3-2,CASSFFKGAEAFF
TRBJ1-4,16,TRBV15,CATSRVATVGFEKLFF
TRBJ2-7,17,TRBV5-1,CASSRRTTDSYTYEQYF
TRBJ2-2,17,TRBV4-2,CASSQGGGGLNTGELFF
TRBJ1-2,18,TRBV4-3,CASSPSQGQGAWNYGYTF
TRBJ1-5,19,TRBV27,CASSFPRPTGGKSNQPQHF
TRBJ1-5,15,TRBV6-2/TRBV6-3,CASSYEATGDQPQHF
TRBJ2-2,13,TRBV10-1,CASRLTSAGELFF
TRBJ2-5,15,TRBV3-1/TRBV3-2,CASSRGLAERETQYF
TRBJ2-5,18,TRBV24-1,CATSDFNARDSKSGTQYF
TRBJ2-7,15,TRBV4-2,CASSQGTGSSYEQYF
TRBJ1-5,13,TRBV5-1,CASSPSGDQPQHF